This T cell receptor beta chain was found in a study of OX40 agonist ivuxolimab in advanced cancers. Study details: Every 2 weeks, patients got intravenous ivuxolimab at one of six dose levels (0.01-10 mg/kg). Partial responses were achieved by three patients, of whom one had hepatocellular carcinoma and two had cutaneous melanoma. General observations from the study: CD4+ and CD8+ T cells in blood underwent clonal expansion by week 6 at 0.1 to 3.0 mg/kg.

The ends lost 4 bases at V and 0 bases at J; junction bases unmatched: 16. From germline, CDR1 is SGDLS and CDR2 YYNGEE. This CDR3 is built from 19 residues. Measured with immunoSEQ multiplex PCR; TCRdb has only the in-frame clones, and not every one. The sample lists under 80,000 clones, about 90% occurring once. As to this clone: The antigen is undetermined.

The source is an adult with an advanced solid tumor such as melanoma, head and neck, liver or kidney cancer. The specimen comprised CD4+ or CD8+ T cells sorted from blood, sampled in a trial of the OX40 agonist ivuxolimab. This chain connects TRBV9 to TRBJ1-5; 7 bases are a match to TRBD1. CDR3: CASSPQPGGPPYSNQPQHF. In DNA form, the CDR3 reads TGTGCCAGCAGCCCTCAGCCAGGGGGGCCCCCTTATAGCAATCAGCCCCAGCATTTT. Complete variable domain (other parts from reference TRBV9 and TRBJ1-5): DSGVTQTPKHLITATGQRVTLRCSPRSGDLSVYWYQQSLDQGLQFLIQYYNGEERAKGNILERFSAQQFPDLHSELNLSSLELGDSALYFCASSPQPGGPPYSNQPQHFGDGTRLSIL.